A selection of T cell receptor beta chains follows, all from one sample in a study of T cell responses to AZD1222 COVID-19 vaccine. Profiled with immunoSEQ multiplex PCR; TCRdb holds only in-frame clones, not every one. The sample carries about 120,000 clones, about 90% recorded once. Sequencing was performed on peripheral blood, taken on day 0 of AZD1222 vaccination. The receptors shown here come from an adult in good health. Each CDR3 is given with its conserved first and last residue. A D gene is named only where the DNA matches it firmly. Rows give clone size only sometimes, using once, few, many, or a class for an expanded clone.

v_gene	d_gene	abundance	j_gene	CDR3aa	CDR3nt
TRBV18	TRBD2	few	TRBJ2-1	CASSPGLAGVEEQFF	TGTGCCAGCTCACCGGGACTAGCGGGGGTAGAGGAGCAGTTCTTC
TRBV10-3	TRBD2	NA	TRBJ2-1	CAISEPGLYNEQFF	TGTGCCATCAGTGAGCCGGGACTATACAATGAGCAGTTCTTC
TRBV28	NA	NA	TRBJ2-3	CASSLAGLDTQYF	TGTGCCAGCAGTTTGGCAGGGCTAGATACGCAGTATTTT
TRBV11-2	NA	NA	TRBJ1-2	CASSLSGRRGYTF	TGTGCCAGCAGCTTAAGTGGGAGGCGAGGCTACACCTTC
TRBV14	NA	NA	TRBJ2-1	CASSQGLLRGRRRNNEQFF	TGTGCCAGCAGCCAAGGCCTTCTTCGTGGGAGGAGGAGGAACAATGAGCAGTTCTTC
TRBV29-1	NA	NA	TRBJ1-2	CSVGGQSFYGYTF	TGCAGCGTTGGAGGACAGAGTTTCTATGGCTACACCTTC
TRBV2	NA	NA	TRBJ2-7	CASSVEGGGEQYF	TGTGCCAGCAGTGTTGAGGGGGGAGGAGAGCAGTACTTC
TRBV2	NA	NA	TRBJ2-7	CASSDSGALGQYF	TGTGCCAGCAGTGACTCAGGGGCTTTGGGGCAGTACTTC
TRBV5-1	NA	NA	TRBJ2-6	CASSSSFRGSGANVLTF	TGCGCCAGCAGCTCATCCTTCAGGGGTTCTGGGGCCAACGTCCTGACTTTC
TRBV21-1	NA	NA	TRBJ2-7	CASSPQGRDCPYEQYF	TGTGCCAGCAGCCCTCAGGGGAGGGACTGCCCCTACGAGCAGTACTTC
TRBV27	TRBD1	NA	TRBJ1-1	CASTKYDRATEAFF	TGTGCCAGCACCAAATACGACAGGGCCACTGAAGCTTTCTTT
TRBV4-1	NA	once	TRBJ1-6	CASSQLMGGNSPLHF	TGCGCCAGCAGCCAATTGATGGGGGGCAATTCACCCCTCCACTTT
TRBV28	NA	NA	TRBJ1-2	CASSLFPGESPNF	TGTGCCAGCAGTTTATTTCCAGGGGAGTCCCCCAACTTC
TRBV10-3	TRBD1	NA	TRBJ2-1	CAIEGQGQNEQFF	TGTGCCATCGAGGGACAGGGGCAAAATGAGCAGTTCTTC
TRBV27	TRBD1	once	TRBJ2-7	CASSRPGTGIYEQYF	TGTGCCAGCAGTCGACCCGGGACAGGGATCTACGAGCAGTACTTC
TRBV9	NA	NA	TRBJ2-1	CASSPSYNEQFF	TGTGCCAGCAGCCCCTCCTACAATGAGCAGTTCTTC
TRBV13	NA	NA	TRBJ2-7	CASSRRAGMSYEQYF	TGTGCCAGCAGCCGTCGGGCAGGGATGTCCTACGAGCAGTACTTC
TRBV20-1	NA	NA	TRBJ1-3	CSASGGTSGNTIYF	TGCAGTGCTAGTGGAGGGACCTCTGGAAACACCATATATTTT
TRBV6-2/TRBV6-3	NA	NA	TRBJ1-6	CASSADVRAGDSPLHF	TGTGCCAGCAGTGCCGACGTACGGGCAGGGGATTCACCCCTCCACTTT
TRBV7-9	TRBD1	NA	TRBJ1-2	CASSLSGSGQKSGYTF	TGTGCCAGCAGCTTAAGTGGATCGGGACAGAAATCCGGCTACACCTTC
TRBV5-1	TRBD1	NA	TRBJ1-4	CASSLVPTGGVEKLFF	TGCGCCAGCAGCTTGGTACCGACAGGGGGAGTTGAAAAACTGTTTTTT
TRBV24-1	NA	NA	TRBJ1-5	CATSDWDGMGQPQHF	TGTGCCACCAGTGACTGGGACGGGATGGGTCAGCCCCAGCATTTT
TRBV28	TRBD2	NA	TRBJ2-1	CASRAWTSGSSYNEQFF	TGTGCCAGCAGGGCGTGGACTAGCGGTTCCTCCTACAATGAGCAGTTCTTC
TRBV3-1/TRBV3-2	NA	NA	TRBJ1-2	CASSQSQGSANGYTF	TGTGCCAGCAGCCAGAGCCAGGGATCAGCCAATGGCTACACCTTC
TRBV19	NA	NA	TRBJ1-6	CASSIGQVRYSPLHF	TGTGCCAGTAGTATAGGTCAGGTCAGGTATTCACCCCTCCACTTT
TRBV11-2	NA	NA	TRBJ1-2	CASSLGLAGEGGYTF	TGTGCCAGCAGCTTAGGTTTGGCAGGGGAAGGTGGCTACACCTTC